This T cell receptor (beta chain) was identified during a study of T cells in Graves' hyperthyroidism and ophthalmopathy. Absence of ophthalmopathy progression within 18 months defined stable Graves' hyperthyroidism. This clonotype has at least ten counts. TCR beta CDR3 region amplification was performed from RNA transcripts. HTBI primers were employed in a first-round RT-PCR of the TCR CDR3. MiXCR, applied by TCRdb to the multiplex PCR reads, yields one record per CDR3 protein. The data contain under 300,000 distinct CDR3 sequences, roughly 13% of them singletons. Trimming removed 8 bases from V and 1 base from J, with 13 bases in between. Germline CDR1 is KGHSH and CDR2 is LQKENI. This CDR3 region has 14 residues.

The clonotype comes from a woman aged 40 to 55 with Graves' hyperthyroidism. V is TRBV18 and J is TRBJ2-3, with D perhaps TRBD1 (6 bases). Sample: blood. The DNA of the CDR3 is TGTGCCAGCAGCCCACGGACAGGCACAGATACGCAGTATTTT. Translating gives CASSPRTGTDTQYF.